This T cell receptor (beta chain) was captured in a study of a mutant IDH1 vaccine in newly diagnosed glioma. Looking at the study overall: Vaccine dosing followed radiotherapy by 4-6 weeks, or accompanied temozolomide cycles. Of treated patients, approximately 60% were men and 37.5% women, averaging about 40 years. Patients arrived already treated with radiotherapy, temozolomide, or both, most having had both.

Stated time point: week 11, during vaccination. Each vaccine dose was 300 ug of mutant IDH1 20-mer peptide, with topical imiquimod. Measured with immunoSEQ multiplex PCR; TCRdb has only the in-frame clones, and not every one. The table records under 55,000 clones, about 91% of them present only once. This CDR3 has 15 residues. V was cut by 0 bases and J by 7 bases, with 14 bases left in between. Germline CDR1 SGDLS, CDR2 YYNGEE. A remark on this clone: Its antigen is unknown.

Sample: PBMCs, taken from a glioma patient whose treatment included an IDH1 peptide vaccine. V and J are TRBV9 and TRBJ2-1, with a possible D match to TRBD2 (6 bases). The receptor comes from a man over 45 with glioma. The CDR3: CASSVVVGGTNEQFF. For the CDR3, the DNA is TGTGCCAGCAGCGTAGTGGTCGGAGGGACGAATGAGCAGTTCTTC.